These 20 T cell receptor beta chains were sequenced from one sample in a study of T-cell reconstitution after alpha-beta-depleted transplantation in children. The TCRbeta library was prepared with unique molecular identifiers. A single record per CDR3 protein comes from TCRdb applying MiXCR to the PCR reads. Among under 300,000 distinct CDR3 sequences listed, 9.7% were seen once. Specimen: PBMCs from the stem cell graft donor, collected from the stem cell graft. These receptors all stem from a human donor who donated a stem cell graft to a child with SCID.

The rearrangement uses TRBV20-1 and TRBJ2-7, with D uncertain. This CDR3 region has 14 residues. CDR1 and CDR2 from the germline V gene are DFQATT and SNEGSKA (reference sequence). Trimming took 0 bases from V and 2 from J, leaving 11 bases between them. The CDR3 spells CSARDQESAYEQYF. CDR3 nucleotide sequence: TGCAGTGCTAGAGATCAGGAGTCAGCCTACGAGCAGTACTTC.

This clonotype was counted at least ten times. The V and J genes are TRBV20-1 and TRBJ2-3; no definite D call. Germline V gives CDR1 DFQATT, CDR2 SNEGSKA (reference sequence). Trimming shortened V by 0 bases and J by 10 bases, and 14 bases separated the two germline ends. The CDR3 has 13 amino acids. The CDR3 here is CSARDSRAIAQYF. Here the CDR3 DNA reads TGCAGTGCTAGAGACAGCCGAGCTATTGCGCAGTATTTT.

This clonotype was recorded at least ten times. The chain employs TRBV27 and TRBJ1-6; no definite D call. Germline V gives CDR1 MNHEY, CDR2 SMNVEV (reference sequence). The V end was cut by 7 bases, the J end by 8 bases, with 9 bases between. This CDR3 comprises 12 residues. The CDR3 DNA reads as TGTGCCAGCAACAACGGATATTCACCCCTCCACTTT. Protein sequence: CASNNGYSPLHF.

This clonotype was detected many times. The chain uses TRBV5-1 and TRBJ2-7; 10 bases agree with TRBD1. Unmatched junction bases numbered 14, after V lost 2 bases and J lost 9 bases. Germline V lookup: CDR1 SGHRS, CDR2 YFSETQ. This CDR3 region has 16 residues. CDR3 DNA sequence: TGCGCCAGCAGCTTTGGATCGGCGACAGGGGGCGTAGGGCAGTACTTC. Translated, it gives CASSFGSATGGVGQYF.

This clonotype was seen repeatedly, ten times or more. The gene calls are TRBV3-1 and TRBJ2-7; D not certain. Germline values: CDR1 LGHDT, CDR2 YNNKEL (reference sequence). The length of the CDR3 is 11 residues. The germline V and J ends were trimmed by 2 bases and 5 bases, with 4 bases remaining between them. The CDR3 sequence is CASSQMDEQYF. The CDR3 region has the DNA TGTGCCAGCAGCCAAATGGACGAGCAGTACTTC.

This clonotype came up many times. The gene calls are TRBV7-9 and TRBJ1-1, with 9 bases matching TRBD1. The V gene's germline CDR1 is SEHNR and CDR2 FQNEAQ (reference sequence). This CDR3 has 15 amino acids. J was trimmed by 5 bases and V by 4 bases; bases with no gene match: 8. CDR3 nucleotides: TGTGCCAGCAGCTGGCGGGACAGGGTGAGGACTGAAGCTTTCTTT. Translated, it gives CASSWRDRVRTEAFF.

This clonotype showed up many times. This chain joins TRBV27 and TRBJ1-2; D is unresolved. CDR1 MNHEY and CDR2 SMNVEV come from the germline V gene (reference sequence). V lost 3 bases and J lost 4, with 9 bases in between. The CDR3 totals 13 residues. The CDR3 region has the DNA TGTGCCAGCAGTTTGAGGGAAGGCTATGGCTACACCTTC. Its translation: CASSLREGYGYTF.

In this sample, this clonotype turned up many times. The V gene is TRBV12-3 or TRBV12-4, the J gene TRBJ2-7; 11 bases match TRBD2. V lost 7 bases and J lost 7; bases outside the gene matches: 15. The CDR3 totals 16 residues. CDR3 protein: CASTKSRSGGAREQYF. The CDR3 DNA is TGTGCCAGCACCAAATCTCGTAGCGGGGGGGCGAGGGAGCAGTACTTC.

This clonotype has ten or more counts. The rearrangement uses TRBV29-1 and TRBJ2-5; 9 nucleotides line up with TRBD2. Germline CDR1 and CDR2: SQVTM and ANQGSEA. The length of the CDR3 is 15 residues. The V gene end was trimmed by 4 bases and the J gene end by 7 bases; junction bases not matched to a gene: 13. CDR3 sequence reads: CSVVSSGDRVGTQYF. CDR3 DNA: TGCAGCGTTGTTTCTAGCGGGGACCGGGTAGGGACCCAGTACTTC.

At least ten counts were recorded for this clonotype. The chain uses TRBV5-1 and TRBJ1-6; D is possibly TRBD1 (6 bases). V lost 0 bases to trimming and J lost 9 bases, with 19 bases between them. The CDR3 runs 17 residues. The germline V gene encodes CDR1 SGHRS and CDR2 YFSETQ. The CDR3 here is CASSLDPTGLSISPLHF. CDR3 bases: TGCGCCAGCAGCTTGGATCCGACAGGTCTCTCAATTTCACCCCTCCACTTT.

This clonotype was seen many times. The chain joins TRBV7-2 to TRBJ1-2; perhaps TRBD1 as D (6 bases). V lost 5 bases and J lost 0, with 16 bases in between. The CDR3 totals 16 residues. Germline assignment: CDR1 SGHTA and CDR2 FQGNSA. The DNA for the CDR3 is TGTGCCAGCAGCCCAACCGGGGGACACCCTAACTATGGCTACACCTTC. This gives the protein CASSPTGGHPNYGYTF.

Ten or more counts support this clonotype. The genes are TRBV5-6 and TRBJ1-5; TRBD1 aligns across 9 bases. CDR3 length equals 15 residues. Germline V CDR1 and CDR2: SGHDT, YYEEEE. With 3 bases clipped from V and 1 base from J, the junction kept 2 bases outside the gene matches. The DNA for the CDR3 is TGTGCCAGCAGCTCACAGGGGGCGAGCAATCAGCCCCAGCATTTT. This gives the protein CASSSQGASNQPQHF.

This clonotype was counted at least ten times. The chain uses TRBV7-2 and TRBJ2-7; tentatively, D is TRBD1 or TRBD2 (5 bases each). This CDR3 comprises 16 residues. V lost 3 bases, J lost 2 bases, and 17 bases lay in between. Germline V gives CDR1 SGHTA, CDR2 FQGNSA. This CDR3 is CASSFTGAYEAYEQYF. The CDR3 nucleotides read TGTGCCAGCAGCTTTACCGGGGCCTACGAAGCCTACGAGCAGTACTTC.

A few counts support this clonotype. The chain joins TRBV5-1 to TRBJ2-5, with D possibly TRBD2 on 6 matching bases. CDR1 SGHRS and CDR2 YFSETQ come from the germline V gene. The CDR3 consists of 16 residues. Trimming pared 4 bases from V and 5 bases from J, leaving 21 bases between. DNA of the CDR3: TGCGCCAGCAGCGAGTCCGTGGGAGGACTCGGGGAGACCCAGTACTTC. As protein: CASSESVGGLGETQYF.

This clonotype has ten or more counts. The V gene is TRBV20-1, the J gene TRBJ2-7; 7 bases are shared with TRBD2. The CDR3 has 14 residues. Germline V lookup: CDR1 DFQATT, CDR2 SNEGSKA (reference sequence). V was pared by 2 bases and J by 0 bases, with 4 bases of the junction left unmatched. This CDR3 is CSARSGGSSYEQYF. The CDR3 bases are TGCAGTGCTAGATCGGGGGGTAGCTCCTACGAGCAGTACTTC.

In its sample, this clonotype was seen many times. The chain has TRBV20-1 and TRBJ2-1; weak D call: TRBD2 (6 bases). V lost 1 base, J lost 2 bases, and 15 bases lay in between. CDR3 length: 16 amino acids. Germline CDR1 is DFQATT and CDR2 is SNEGSKA (reference sequence). The CDR3 sequence: CSARVTLALTYNEQFF. The DNA for the CDR3 is TGCAGTGCTAGAGTCACACTAGCTTTGACCTACAATGAGCAGTTCTTC.

DNA for the CDR3: TGCAGTGCTTTCGGATCGACCACAGATACGCAGTATTTT. It yields the protein CSAFGSTTDTQYF. The chain joins TRBV20-1 to TRBJ2-3; D gene ambiguous. There are 13 residues in the CDR3. V was trimmed by 5 bases and J by 2 bases, leaving 11 bases between them. Germline CDR1 reads DFQATT; CDR2 reads SNEGSKA (reference sequence).

This clonotype was counted many times. The chain is built from TRBV5-1 and TRBJ2-5, with unresolved D. Germline loops: CDR1 SGHRS, CDR2 YFSETQ. The CDR3 extends over 12 amino acids. V was shortened by 0 bases and J by 2 bases, with 2 bases between the two germline ends. CDR3 amino acids: CASSLEQETQYF. CDR3 coding DNA: TGCGCCAGCAGCTTGGAACAAGAGACCCAGTACTTC.

This clonotype showed up many times. V usage is TRBV15 and J usage is TRBJ2-3; 9 nucleotides agree with TRBD1. Germline loops: CDR1 LNHNV, CDR2 YYDKDF (reference sequence). V dropped 3 bases and J dropped 4; count of bases not matched to a gene: 2. CDR3 length equals 14 residues. DNA for the CDR3: TGTGCCACCAGCAGTTACAGGGGGCCAGATACGCAGTATTTT. Protein product: CATSSYRGPDTQYF.

This clonotype was picked up many times. The chain has TRBV2 and TRBJ2-2, with D perhaps being TRBD1 or TRBD2 (5 bases each). Trimming took off 6 bases at V and 4 bases at J, with 12 bases between the two ends. CDR3 length equals 14 residues. From germline, CDR1 is SNHLY and CDR2 FYNNEI. The CDR3 spells CASSDGTATGELFF. The DNA for the CDR3 is TGTGCCAGCAGCGATGGGACGGCCACCGGGGAGCTGTTTTTT.